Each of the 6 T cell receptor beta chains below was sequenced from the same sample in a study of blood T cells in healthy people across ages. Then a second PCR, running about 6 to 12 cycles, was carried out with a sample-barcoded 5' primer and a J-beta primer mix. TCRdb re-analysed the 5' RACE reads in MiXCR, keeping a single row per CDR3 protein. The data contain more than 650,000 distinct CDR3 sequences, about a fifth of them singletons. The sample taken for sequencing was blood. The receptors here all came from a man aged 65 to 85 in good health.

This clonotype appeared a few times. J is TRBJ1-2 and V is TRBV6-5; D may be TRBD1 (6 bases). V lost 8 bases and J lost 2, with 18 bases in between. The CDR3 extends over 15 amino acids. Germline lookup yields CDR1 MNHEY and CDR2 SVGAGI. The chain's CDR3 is CASSWGASGNYGYTF. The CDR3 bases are TGTGCCAGCTCCTGGGGGGCATCAGGGAACTATGGCTACACCTTC.

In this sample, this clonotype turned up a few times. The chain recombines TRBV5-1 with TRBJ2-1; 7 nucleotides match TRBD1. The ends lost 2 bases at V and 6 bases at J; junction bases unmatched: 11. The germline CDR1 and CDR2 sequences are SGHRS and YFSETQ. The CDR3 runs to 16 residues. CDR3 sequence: CASSFLRQGSGNEQFF. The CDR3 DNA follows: TGCGCCAGCAGCTTTCTGCGACAGGGCAGCGGCAATGAGCAGTTCTTC.

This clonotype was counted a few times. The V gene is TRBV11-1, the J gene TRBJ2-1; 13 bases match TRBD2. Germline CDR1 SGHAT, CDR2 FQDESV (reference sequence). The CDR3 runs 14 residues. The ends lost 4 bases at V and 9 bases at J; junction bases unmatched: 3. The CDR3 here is CASSSGLAGTEQFF. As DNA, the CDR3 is TGTGCCAGCAGCTCGGGACTAGCGGGGACTGAGCAGTTCTTC.

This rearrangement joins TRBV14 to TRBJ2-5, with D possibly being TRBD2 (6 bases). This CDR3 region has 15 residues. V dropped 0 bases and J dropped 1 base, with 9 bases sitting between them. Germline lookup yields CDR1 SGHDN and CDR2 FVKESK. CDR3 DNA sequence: TGTGCCAGCAGCCAAGATGGACTACCCCAAGAGACCCAGTACTTC. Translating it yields CASSQDGLPQETQYF. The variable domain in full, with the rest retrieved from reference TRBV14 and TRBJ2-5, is EAGVTQFPSHSVIEKGQTVTLRCDPISGHDNLYWYRRVMGKEIKFLLHFVKESKQDESGMPNNRFLAERTGGTYSTLKVQPAELEDSGVYFCASSQDGLPQETQYFGPGTRLLVL.

The DNA for the CDR3 is TGCAGTGCCCCCCCTTTAGCGGGGAACTACGAGCAGTACTTC. It is translated as CSAPPLAGNYEQYF. The V gene is TRBV20-1, the J gene TRBJ2-7, with 8 bases fitting TRBD2. The CDR3 is 14 amino acids. The junction had 10 bases not matched to a gene; V was cut back by 6 bases and J by 3 bases. The germline gives CDR1 DFQATT, CDR2 SNEGSKA (reference sequence).

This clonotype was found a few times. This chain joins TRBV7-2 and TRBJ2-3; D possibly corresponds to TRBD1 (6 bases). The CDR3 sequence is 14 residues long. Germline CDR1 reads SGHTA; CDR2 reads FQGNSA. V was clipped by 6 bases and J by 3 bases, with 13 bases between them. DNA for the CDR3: TGTGCCAGCAGTCAGGGGCGGTTAACAGATACGCAGTATTTT. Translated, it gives CASSQGRLTDTQYF.